This T cell receptor (beta chain) was captured by sequencing in a study of CD8 T cells in Susac syndrome. As for this clonotype: Antigen specificity is unknown.

After extraction with the RNeasy kit, about 0.5 to 1 ug of the RNA was reverse transcribed using random hexamers. With immunoSEQ multiplex PCR, TCR beta CDR3 was amplified across 54 Vbeta and 13 Jbeta. TCRdb reprocessed the immunoSEQ multiplex PCR reads via MiXCR and lists one record per CDR3 protein. The sample holds some 300,000 distinct CDR3 sequences, approximately 84% seen once. Relapsing-remitting disease, either stable or active, was present in the multiple sclerosis controls, who were treatment-naive patients. Negative magnetic isolation gave CD8+ and CD4+ cells; FACS enriched CD8+ TEMRA. Trimming took off 1 base at V and 6 bases at J, with 15 bases between the two ends. The length of the CDR3 is 15 residues. Germline values: CDR1 SNHLY, CDR2 FYNNEI. The study's findings and limits: The study acknowledged a relatively small number of individuals in its TCR sequencing and HLA analysis.

This clonotype originated in a human donor with multiple sclerosis. The sample was CD8+ T cells from PBMCs. V usage is TRBV2 and J usage is TRBJ1-1, with TRBD1 as a possible D gene (5 bases). CDR3 nucleotides: TGTGCCAGCAGTGAAGGGCAGGGTCAAATACCTGAAGCTTTCTTT. This sequence encodes CASSEGQGQIPEAFF.